Reported below is one T cell receptor beta chain. This entry belongs to a study of shared clonotypes between healthy human individuals. TCRdb's copy holds only in-frame clones and misses some; the assay was immunoSEQ multiplex PCR. Of about 510,000 clones in the sample, about 96% were seen once. The CDR3 runs to 13 residues. The ends lost 9 bases at V and 4 bases at J; junction bases unmatched: 6. The V gene's germline CDR1 is ENHRY and CDR2 SYGVKD. This sequence joins TRBV10-3 and TRBJ2-7, with TRBD2 identical over 10 bases. This sequence was found in a woman aged 25 to 45 in good health. The specimen was naive CD4+ T cells sorted from blood. Subset of the sample: CD45RA+ positively selected. CDR3 sequence (DNA): TGTGCCATTCTAGCGGGAGCTCCATACGAGCAGTACTTC. Protein sequence: CAILAGAPYEQYF.